This entry is about one T cell receptor beta chain. Some clones are missing from TCRdb's copy, which holds only in-frame ones; the method was immunoSEQ multiplex PCR. The sample carries roughly 8,000 clones, around 75% recorded once. The data were taken from a study of immune cell composition in non-small cell lung cancer. The CDR3 runs to 14 residues. Germline assignment: CDR1 SGHAT and CDR2 FQNNGV. V lost 5 bases to trimming and J lost 3 bases, with 11 bases between them. The clonotype was recovered from a human donor with non-small cell lung cancer. The chain joins TRBV11-2 to TRBJ2-1; D ambiguous. Sequencing was performed on lung tumor tissue. Here the CDR3 reads CASSLNSYYNEQFF. In nucleotides, the CDR3 is TGTGCCAGCAGCCTAAATTCATACTACAATGAGCAGTTCTTC.